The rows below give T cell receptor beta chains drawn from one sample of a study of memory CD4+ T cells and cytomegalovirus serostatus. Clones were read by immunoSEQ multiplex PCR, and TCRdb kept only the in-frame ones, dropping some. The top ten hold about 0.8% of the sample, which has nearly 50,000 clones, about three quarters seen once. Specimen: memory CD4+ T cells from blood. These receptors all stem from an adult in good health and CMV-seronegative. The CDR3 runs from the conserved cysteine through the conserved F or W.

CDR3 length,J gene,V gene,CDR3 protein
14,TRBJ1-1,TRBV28,CASSPMTGAREAFF
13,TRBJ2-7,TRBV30,CALSGSLYYEQYF
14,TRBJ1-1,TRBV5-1,CASTPGGLNTEAFF
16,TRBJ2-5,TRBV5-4,CASSSPESGRGGTQYF
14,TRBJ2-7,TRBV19,CASSTGHLSYEQYF
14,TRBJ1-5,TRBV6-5,CATAGGDSNQPQHF
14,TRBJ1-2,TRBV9,CASSVEGYRVSYTF
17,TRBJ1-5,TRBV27,CASSLRRAGRDNQPQHF
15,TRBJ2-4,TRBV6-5,CASRNPSGAKNIQYF
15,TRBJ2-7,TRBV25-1,CASSEVVAGRYEQYF
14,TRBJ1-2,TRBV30,CAWSVSGRGYGYTF
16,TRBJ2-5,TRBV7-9,CASSTPWTGNQETQYF
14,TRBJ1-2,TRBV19,CASSFSGKNYGYTF
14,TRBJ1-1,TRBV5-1,CASRGASLNTEAFF
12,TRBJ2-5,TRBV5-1,CASSLGSETQYF
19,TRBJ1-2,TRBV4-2,CASSQDLMRSKDHVYGYTF
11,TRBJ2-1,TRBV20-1,CSARLYIEQFF
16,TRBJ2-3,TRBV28,CASSLKSGTGTDTQYF
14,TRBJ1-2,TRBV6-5,CASSRAETGYGYTF
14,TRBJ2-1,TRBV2,CASSGEGRYNEQFF
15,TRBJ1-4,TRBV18,CASSITWADNEKLFF
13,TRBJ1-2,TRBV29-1,CSVAGGANYGYTF
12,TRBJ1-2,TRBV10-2,CATQRDSYGYTF
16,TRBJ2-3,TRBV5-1,CASSSGTSGAVNTQYF
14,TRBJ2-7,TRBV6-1,CASSSQGAIYEQYF
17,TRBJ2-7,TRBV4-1,CASSQDWTSGSSYEQYF
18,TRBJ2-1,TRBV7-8,CASSLGPNFGGIENEQFF
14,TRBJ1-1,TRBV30,CAWSVLRQRTEAFF
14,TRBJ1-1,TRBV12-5,CASAPRWANTEAFF
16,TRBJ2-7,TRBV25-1,CASSPPATGSSYEQYF
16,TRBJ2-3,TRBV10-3,CAISSAAGVSTDTQYF
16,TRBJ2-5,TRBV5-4,CASSGSGLGHQETQYF
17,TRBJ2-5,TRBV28,CASTAGLSRQSQETQYF
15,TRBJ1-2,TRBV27,CASSLDGAANYGYTF
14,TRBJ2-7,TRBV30,CAWSNRVVGHEQYF
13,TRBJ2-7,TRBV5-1,CASSWDRGYEQYF
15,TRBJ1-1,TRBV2,CASSGRTGGNTEAFF
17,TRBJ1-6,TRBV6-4,CASSHTLKTGSNSPLHF
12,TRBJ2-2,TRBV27,CASSLMRGELFF
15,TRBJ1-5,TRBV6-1,CASSFRQGGNQPQHF
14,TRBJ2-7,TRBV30,CAWKGRDVTYEQYF
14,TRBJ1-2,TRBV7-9,CASSLGASLPGYTF
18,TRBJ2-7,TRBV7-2,CASSAGLAGGPPSYEQYF